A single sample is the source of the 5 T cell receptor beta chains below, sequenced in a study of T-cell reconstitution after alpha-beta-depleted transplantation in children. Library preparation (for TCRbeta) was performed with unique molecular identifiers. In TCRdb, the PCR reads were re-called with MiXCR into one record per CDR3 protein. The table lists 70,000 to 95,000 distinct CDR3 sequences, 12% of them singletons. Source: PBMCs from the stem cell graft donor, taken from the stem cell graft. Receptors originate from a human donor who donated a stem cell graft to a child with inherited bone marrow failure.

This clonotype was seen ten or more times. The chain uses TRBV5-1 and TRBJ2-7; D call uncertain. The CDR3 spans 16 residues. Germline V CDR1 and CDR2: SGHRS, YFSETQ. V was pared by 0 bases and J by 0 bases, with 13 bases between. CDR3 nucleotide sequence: TGCGCCAGCAGCTTGGTGGAGTTATCCAGCTCCTACGAGCAGTACTTC. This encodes CASSLVELSSSYEQYF.

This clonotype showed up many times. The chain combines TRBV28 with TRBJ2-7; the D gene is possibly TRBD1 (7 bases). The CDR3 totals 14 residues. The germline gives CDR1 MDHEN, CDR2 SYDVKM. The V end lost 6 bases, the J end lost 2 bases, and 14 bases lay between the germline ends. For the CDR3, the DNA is TGTGCCAGCAGGACCAGGGGGGCCCCCTACGAGCAGTACTTC. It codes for CASRTRGAPYEQYF.

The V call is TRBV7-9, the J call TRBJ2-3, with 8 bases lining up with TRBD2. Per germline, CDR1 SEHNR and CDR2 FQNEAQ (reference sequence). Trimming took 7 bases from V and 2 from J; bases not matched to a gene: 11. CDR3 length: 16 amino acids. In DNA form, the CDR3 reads TGTGCCAGCACCCCCTCTGGGCGGGGGGCCACAGATACGCAGTATTTT. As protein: CASTPSGRGATDTQYF.

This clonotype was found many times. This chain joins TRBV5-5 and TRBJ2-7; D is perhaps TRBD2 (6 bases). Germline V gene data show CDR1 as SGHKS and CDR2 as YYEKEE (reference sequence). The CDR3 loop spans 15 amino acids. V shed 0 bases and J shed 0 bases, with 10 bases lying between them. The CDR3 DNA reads TGTGCCAGCAGCTTGGCCGGGACTGACTCCTACGAGCAGTACTTC. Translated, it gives CASSLAGTDSYEQYF.

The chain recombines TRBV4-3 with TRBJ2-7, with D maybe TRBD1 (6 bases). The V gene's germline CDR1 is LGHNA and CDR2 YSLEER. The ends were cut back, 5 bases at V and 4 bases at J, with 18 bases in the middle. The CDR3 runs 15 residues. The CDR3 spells CASSFYRDGGYEQYF. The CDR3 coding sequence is TGCGCCAGCAGCTTCTACAGGGATGGGGGATACGAGCAGTACTTC.